A selection of T cell receptor beta chains follows, all from one sample in a study of blood T cell repertoires in COVID-19. TCRdb keeps only in-frame clones here, not all; method: immunoSEQ multiplex PCR. Of about 150,000 clones listed, 70% to 85% are singletons. The sequencing input was PBMCs or T cells enriched from blood (not recorded which). All receptors derive from a woman in her sixties or seventies in a cohort exposed to, infected with or recovered from COVID-19 (not recorded which). Each CDR3 is given with its conserved first and last residue. Each record gives: clone size, D gene, J gene, V gene, CDR3 protein, CDR3 DNA. A D gene is named only where the DNA matches it firmly. Clone size is stated in some rows and not others, as once, few, many or a class when expanded.

size: -; D: -; J: TRBJ1-1; V: TRBV18; CDR3: CASHPAWGRGTEAFF; DNA: TGTGCCAGCCATCCTGCGTGGGGGAGGGGCACTGAAGCTTTCTTT
size: -; D: TRBD1; J: TRBJ2-1; V: TRBV7-9; CDR3: CASSQGQGPYRHEQFF; DNA: TGTGCCAGCAGTCAGGGACAGGGTCCGTATCGGCATGAGCAGTTCTTC
size: -; D: TRBD2; J: TRBJ2-3; V: TRBV5-1; CDR3: CASSLGLAALTDTQYF; DNA: TGCGCCAGCAGCTTGGGACTAGCGGCTCTCACAGATACGCAGTATTTT
size: -; D: -; J: TRBJ2-5; V: TRBV18; CDR3: CASSPRSSLETQYF; DNA: TGTGCCAGCTCCCCGCGGTCTAGCCTTGAGACCCAGTACTTC
size: -; D: -; J: TRBJ1-2; V: TRBV19; CDR3: CASTLVLGSYGYTF; DNA: TGTGCCAGTACCCTGGTGCTTGGCAGCTATGGCTACACCTTC
size: -; D: -; J: TRBJ1-2; V: TRBV24-1; CDR3: CATSSVEGSAGGLDGYTF; DNA: TGTGCCACTTCTTCGGTCGAGGGCTCGGCCGGGGGGCTTGATGGCTACACCTTC
size: -; D: -; J: TRBJ1-4; V: TRBV2; CDR3: CASSEGRSGKLFF; DNA: TGTGCCAGCAGTGAAGGTCGTTCGGGAAAACTGTTTTTT
size: -; D: TRBD1; J: TRBJ2-3; V: TRBV3-1/TRBV3-2; CDR3: CASSQEGGPLYTDTQYF; DNA: TGTGCCAGCAGCCAAGAAGGGGGCCCTCTCTACACAGATACGCAGTATTTT
size: -; D: -; J: TRBJ1-2; V: TRBV20-1; CDR3: CSAGGGGAGYTF; DNA: TGCAGTGCTGGTGGTGGGGGCGCTGGCTACACCTTC
size: -; D: TRBD1; J: TRBJ2-7; V: TRBV28; CDR3: CASSWAGQGGEQYF; DNA: TGTGCCAGCAGTTGGGCGGGACAGGGAGGCGAGCAGTACTTC
size: -; D: -; J: TRBJ1-1; V: TRBV12-3/TRBV12-4; CDR3: CASSLERTTEAFF; DNA: TGTGCCAGCAGTTTAGAGCGAACGACTGAAGCTTTCTTT
size: few; D: -; J: TRBJ1-2; V: TRBV29-1; CDR3: CSVGGPDLNYGYTF; DNA: TGCAGCGTTGGGGGGCCCGACCTTAACTATGGCTACACCTTC
size: -; D: -; J: TRBJ2-1; V: TRBV5-4; CDR3: CASSFGGDRDNEQFF; DNA: TGTGCCAGCAGCTTCGGGGGGGACAGGGACAATGAGCAGTTCTTC
size: -; D: TRBD1; J: TRBJ1-2; V: TRBV28; CDR3: CASSLDRLYGYTF; DNA: TGTGCCAGCAGTCTGGACAGGCTTTATGGCTACACCTTC
size: -; D: -; J: TRBJ1-4; V: TRBV4-1; CDR3: CASSSGTNEKLFF; DNA: TGCGCCAGCAGCTCCGGGACTAATGAAAAACTGTTTTTT
size: -; D: TRBD1; J: TRBJ1-4; V: TRBV7-2; CDR3: CASSFRDRGEKLFF; DNA: TGTGCCAGCAGCTTTCGGGACAGGGGAGAAAAACTGTTTTTT
size: -; D: TRBD2; J: TRBJ2-7; V: TRBV9; CDR3: CASSSSGASYEQYF; DNA: TGTGCCAGCAGCTCTAGCGGGGCCTCCTACGAGCAGTACTTC
size: -; D: TRBD1; J: TRBJ1-4; V: TRBV5-1; CDR3: CASSTRRDRNEKLFF; DNA: TGCGCCAGCAGCACCCGCCGGGACAGGAATGAAAAACTGTTTTTT
size: -; D: -; J: TRBJ1-1; V: TRBV2; CDR3: CASSEDPAGLAFF; DNA: TGTGCCAGCAGTGAAGACCCGGCAGGGCTGGCTTTCTTT
size: once; D: -; J: TRBJ2-7; V: TRBV7-2; CDR3: CASSLREAALTREQYF; DNA: TGTGCCAGCAGCTTAAGGGAAGCGGCCCTAACTCGCGAGCAGTACTTC
size: once; D: TRBD1; J: TRBJ2-7; V: TRBV4-1; CDR3: CASSPLDRGGDEQYF; DNA: TGCGCCAGCAGCCCCTTGGACAGGGGGGGGGACGAGCAGTACTTC
size: -; D: TRBD2; J: TRBJ2-7; V: TRBV14; CDR3: CASSPGRGPRSYEQYF; DNA: TGTGCCAGCAGCCCAGGGAGGGGACCCCGCTCCTACGAGCAGTACTTC
size: -; D: -; J: TRBJ1-1; V: TRBV18; CDR3: CASSPGIGLRGPEAFF; DNA: TGTGCCAGCTCCCCTGGAATCGGGCTTAGGGGTCCTGAAGCTTTCTTT
size: once; D: -; J: TRBJ2-1; V: TRBV27; CDR3: CASSPYLPYSGQSYNEQFF; DNA: TGTGCCAGCAGCCCCTACCTCCCCTATAGCGGACAATCCTACAATGAGCAGTTCTTC
size: few; D: TRBD2; J: TRBJ2-1; V: TRBV7-2; CDR3: CASSLDLAGGNEQFF; DNA: TGTGCCAGCAGCTTAGATCTAGCGGGAGGGAATGAGCAGTTCTTC
size: -; D: TRBD2; J: TRBJ2-7; V: TRBV2; CDR3: CASSQTSVTYEQYF; DNA: TGTGCCAGCAGCCAGACTAGCGTGACCTACGAGCAGTACTTC
size: -; D: -; J: TRBJ2-7; V: TRBV2; CDR3: CASSLTVNYEQYF; DNA: TGTGCCAGCAGTTTAACAGTGAACTACGAGCAGTACTTC
size: -; D: -; J: TRBJ2-7; V: TRBV3-1/TRBV3-2; CDR3: CASSQWGVGAYEQYF; DNA: TGTGCCAGCAGCCAATGGGGGGTAGGGGCCTACGAGCAGTACTTC
size: -; D: -; J: TRBJ1-5; V: TRBV7-8; CDR3: CASSFHRNQPQHF; DNA: TGTGCCAGCAGCTTCCACAGGAATCAGCCCCAGCATTTT
size: once; D: -; J: TRBJ2-7; V: TRBV28; CDR3: CASSLRGRGFEQYF; DNA: TGTGCCAGCAGTTTGAGGGGGAGGGGGTTCGAGCAGTACTTC
size: -; D: -; J: TRBJ1-1; V: TRBV5-1; CDR3: CASTSGGTEAFF; DNA: TGCGCCAGCACGTCGGGGGGGACTGAAGCTTTCTTT